The entry below describes one TCR beta chain. TCR cDNA molecules were tagged individually, and each one carried a unique molecular identifier. TCRdb re-analysed the 5' RACE reads in MiXCR, keeping a single row per CDR3 protein. The table lists 40,000 to 45,000 distinct CDR3 sequences, more than 20% of them singletons. The sample's time point: blood at routine non-recurrence follow-up after resection. The input material, whole RNA from tumor, nontumor lung or frozen PBMC, was sequenced unsorted. The V gene's germline CDR1 is DFQATT and CDR2 SNEGSKA (reference sequence). Trimming removed 7 bases from V and 3 bases from J, with 15 bases in between. The CDR3 totals 13 residues. The sample comes from a study of spatial heterogeneity in lung cancer. Background on the study: Beta-chain sequences were consistently detected more often than alpha-chain sequences.

This sequence joins TRBV20-1 and TRBJ1-1, with D possibly TRBD1 on 5 matching bases. Sequencing used PBMCs, obtained at follow-up. The clonotype originates from a female donor with early-stage non-small cell lung cancer. The CDR3 region has the DNA TGCAGTGTAACGGGGGGAGTGGACACTGAAGCTTTCTTT. It specifies CSVTGGVDTEAFF.